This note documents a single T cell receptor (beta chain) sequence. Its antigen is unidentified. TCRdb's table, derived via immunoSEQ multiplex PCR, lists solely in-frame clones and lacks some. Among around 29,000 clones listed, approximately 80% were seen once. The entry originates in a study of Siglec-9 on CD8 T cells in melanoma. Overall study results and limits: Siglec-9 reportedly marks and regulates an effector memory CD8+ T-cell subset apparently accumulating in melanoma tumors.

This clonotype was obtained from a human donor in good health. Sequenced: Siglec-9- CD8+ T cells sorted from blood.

The CDR3 bases are TGTGCCACCAGCAGAGGCTCCGGACTAGCGGCAATTAGCACAGATACGCAGTATTTT. Translated: CATSRGSGLAAISTDTQYF. The gene calls are TRBV15 and TRBJ2-3; 10 bases are a match to TRBD2. The length of the CDR3 is 19 residues. The ends lost 1 base at V and 0 bases at J; junction bases unmatched: 10. Germline-derived CDR1 and CDR2 are LNHNV and YYDKDF (reference sequence).